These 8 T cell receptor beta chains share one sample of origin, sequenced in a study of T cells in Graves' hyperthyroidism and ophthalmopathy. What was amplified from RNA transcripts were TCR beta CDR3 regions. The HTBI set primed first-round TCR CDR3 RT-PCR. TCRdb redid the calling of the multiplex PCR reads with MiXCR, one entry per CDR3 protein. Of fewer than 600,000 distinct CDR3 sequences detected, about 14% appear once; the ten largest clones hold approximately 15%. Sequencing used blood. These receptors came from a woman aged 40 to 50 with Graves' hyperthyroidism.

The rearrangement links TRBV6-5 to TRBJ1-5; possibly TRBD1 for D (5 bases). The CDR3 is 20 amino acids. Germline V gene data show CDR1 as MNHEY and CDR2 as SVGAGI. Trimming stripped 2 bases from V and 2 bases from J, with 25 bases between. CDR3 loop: CASSYTRTPLGDYGNQPQHF. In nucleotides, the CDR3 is TGTGCCAGCAGTTACACAAGGACTCCCTTAGGGGATTATGGCAATCAGCCCCAGCATTTT.

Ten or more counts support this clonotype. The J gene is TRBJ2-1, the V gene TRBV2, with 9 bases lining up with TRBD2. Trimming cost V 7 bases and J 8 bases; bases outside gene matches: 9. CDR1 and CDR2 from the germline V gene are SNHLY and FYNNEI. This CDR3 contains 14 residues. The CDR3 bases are TGTGCCAGCACTCACCGGGCTAGCGGGGATGAGCAGTTCTTC. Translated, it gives CASTHRASGDEQFF.

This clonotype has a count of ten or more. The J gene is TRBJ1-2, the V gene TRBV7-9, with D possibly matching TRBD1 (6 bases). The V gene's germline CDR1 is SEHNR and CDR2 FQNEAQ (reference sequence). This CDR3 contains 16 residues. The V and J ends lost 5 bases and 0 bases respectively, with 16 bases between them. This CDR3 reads CASSTSTGYSNYGYTF. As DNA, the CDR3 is TGTGCCAGCAGCACTTCGACAGGATACTCTAACTATGGCTACACCTTC.

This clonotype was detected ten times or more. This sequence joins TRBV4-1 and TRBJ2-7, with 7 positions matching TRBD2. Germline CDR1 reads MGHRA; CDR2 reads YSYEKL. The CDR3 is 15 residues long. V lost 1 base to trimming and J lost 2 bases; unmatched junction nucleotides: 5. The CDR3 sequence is CASSQAPAGTYEQYF. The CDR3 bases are TGCGCCAGCAGCCAAGCACCAGCGGGAACCTACGAGCAGTACTTC.

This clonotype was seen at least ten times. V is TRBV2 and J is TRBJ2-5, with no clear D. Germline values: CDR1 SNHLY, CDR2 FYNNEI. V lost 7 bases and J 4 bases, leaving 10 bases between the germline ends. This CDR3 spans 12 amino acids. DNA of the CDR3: TGTGCCAGCACCCCCCCCCGAGAGACCCAGTACTTC. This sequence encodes CASTPPRETQYF.

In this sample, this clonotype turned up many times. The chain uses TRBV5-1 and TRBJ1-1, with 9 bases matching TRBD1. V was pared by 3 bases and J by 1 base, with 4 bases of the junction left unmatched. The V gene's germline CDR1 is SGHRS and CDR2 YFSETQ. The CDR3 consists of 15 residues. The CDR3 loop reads CASSWGDRENTEAFF. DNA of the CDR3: TGCGCCAGCAGCTGGGGGGACAGGGAGAACACTGAAGCTTTCTTT.

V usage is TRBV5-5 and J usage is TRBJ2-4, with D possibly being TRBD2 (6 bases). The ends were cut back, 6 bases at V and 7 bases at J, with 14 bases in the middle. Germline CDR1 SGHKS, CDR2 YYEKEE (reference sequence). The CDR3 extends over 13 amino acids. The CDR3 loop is CASTPGGGNIQYF. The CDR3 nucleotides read TGTGCCAGCACCCCCGGTGGGGGGAACATTCAGTACTTC. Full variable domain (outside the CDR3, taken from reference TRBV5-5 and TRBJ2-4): DAGVTQSPTHLIKTRGQQVTLRCSPISGHKSVSWYQQVLGQGPQFIFQYYEKEERGRGNFPDRFSARQFPNYSSELNVNALLLGDSALYLCASTPGGGNIQYFGAGTRLSVL.

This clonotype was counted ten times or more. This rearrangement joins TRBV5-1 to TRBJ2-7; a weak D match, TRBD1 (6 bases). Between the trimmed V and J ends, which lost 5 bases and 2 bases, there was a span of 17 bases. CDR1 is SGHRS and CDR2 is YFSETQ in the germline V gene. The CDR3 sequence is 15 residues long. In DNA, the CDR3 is TGCGCCAGCAGACCCTCGTGGACAGCAACCTACGAGCAGTACTTC. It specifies CASRPSWTATYEQYF.